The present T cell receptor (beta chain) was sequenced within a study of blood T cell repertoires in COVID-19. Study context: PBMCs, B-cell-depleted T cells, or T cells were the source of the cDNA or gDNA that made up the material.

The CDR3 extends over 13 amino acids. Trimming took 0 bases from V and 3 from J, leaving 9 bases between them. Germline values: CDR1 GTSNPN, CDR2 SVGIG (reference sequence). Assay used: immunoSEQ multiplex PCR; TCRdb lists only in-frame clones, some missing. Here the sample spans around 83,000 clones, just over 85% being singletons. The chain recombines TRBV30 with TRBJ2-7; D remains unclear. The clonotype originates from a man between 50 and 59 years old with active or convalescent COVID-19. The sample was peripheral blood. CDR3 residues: CAWSVHARYEQYF. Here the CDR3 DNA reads TGTGCCTGGAGTGTACACGCACGCTACGAGCAGTACTTC.